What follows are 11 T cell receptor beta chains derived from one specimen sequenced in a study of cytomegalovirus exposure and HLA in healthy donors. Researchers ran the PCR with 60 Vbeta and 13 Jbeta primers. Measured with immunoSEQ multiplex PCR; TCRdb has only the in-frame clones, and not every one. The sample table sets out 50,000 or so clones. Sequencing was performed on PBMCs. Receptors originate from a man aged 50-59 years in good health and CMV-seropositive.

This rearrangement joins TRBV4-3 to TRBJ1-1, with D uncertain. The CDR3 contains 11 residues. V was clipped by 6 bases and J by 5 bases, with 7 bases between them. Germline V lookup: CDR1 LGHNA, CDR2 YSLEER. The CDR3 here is CASRSRTEAFF. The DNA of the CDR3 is TGCGCCAGCAGGTCACGGACTGAAGCTTTCTTT.

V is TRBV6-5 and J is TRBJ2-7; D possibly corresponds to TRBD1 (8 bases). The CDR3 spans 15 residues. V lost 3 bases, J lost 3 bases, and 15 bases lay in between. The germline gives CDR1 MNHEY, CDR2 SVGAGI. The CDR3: CASSYGGGTGYEQYF. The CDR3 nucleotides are TGTGCCAGCAGTTATGGGGGGGGGACAGGCTACGAGCAGTACTTC.

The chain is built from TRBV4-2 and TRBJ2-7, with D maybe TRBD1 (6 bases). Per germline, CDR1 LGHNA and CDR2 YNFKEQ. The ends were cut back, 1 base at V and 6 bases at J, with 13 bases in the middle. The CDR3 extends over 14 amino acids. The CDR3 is CASSQGETGSEQYF. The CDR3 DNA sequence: TGTGCCAGCAGCCAAGGAGAGACAGGATCCGAGCAGTACTTC.

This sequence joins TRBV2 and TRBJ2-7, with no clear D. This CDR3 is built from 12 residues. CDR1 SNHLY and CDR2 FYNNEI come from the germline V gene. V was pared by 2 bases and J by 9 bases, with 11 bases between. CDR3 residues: CASSETRMVQYF. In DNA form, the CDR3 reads TGTGCCAGCAGTGAAACCAGGATGGTGCAGTACTTC.

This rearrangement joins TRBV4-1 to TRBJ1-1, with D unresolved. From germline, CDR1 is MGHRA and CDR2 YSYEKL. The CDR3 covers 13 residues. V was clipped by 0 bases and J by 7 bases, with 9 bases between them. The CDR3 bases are TGCGCCAGCAGCCAAGAAAAGACAATTGAAGCTTTCTTT. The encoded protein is CASSQEKTIEAFF.

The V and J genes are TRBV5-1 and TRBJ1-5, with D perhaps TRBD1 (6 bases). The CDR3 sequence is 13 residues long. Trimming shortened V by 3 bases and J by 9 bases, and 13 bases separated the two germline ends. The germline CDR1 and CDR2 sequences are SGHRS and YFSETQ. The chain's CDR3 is CASSSDSPGPQHF. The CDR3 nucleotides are TGCGCCAGCAGCTCGGACAGCCCGGGGCCCCAGCATTTT.

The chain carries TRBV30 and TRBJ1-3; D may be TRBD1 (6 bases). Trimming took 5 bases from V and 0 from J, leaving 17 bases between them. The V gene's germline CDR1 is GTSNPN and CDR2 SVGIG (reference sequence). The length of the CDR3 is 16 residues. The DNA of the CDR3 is TGTGCCTGGGCCAGAAGGGGGAGACCCTCTGGAAACACCATATATTTT. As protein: CAWARRGRPSGNTIYF.

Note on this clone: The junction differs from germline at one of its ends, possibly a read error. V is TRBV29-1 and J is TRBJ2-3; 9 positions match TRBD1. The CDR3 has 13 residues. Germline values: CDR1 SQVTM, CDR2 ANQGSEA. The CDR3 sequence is CSVEGQGTDKQYF. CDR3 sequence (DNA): TGCAGCGTTGAGGGACAGGGCACAGATAAGCAGTATTTT.

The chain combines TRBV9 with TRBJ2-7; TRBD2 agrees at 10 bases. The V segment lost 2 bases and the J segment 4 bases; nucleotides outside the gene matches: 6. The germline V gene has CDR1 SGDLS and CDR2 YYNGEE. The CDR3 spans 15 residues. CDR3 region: CASSVTGTSDYEQYF. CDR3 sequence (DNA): TGTGCCAGCAGCGTCACCGGGACTAGCGATTACGAGCAGTACTTC.

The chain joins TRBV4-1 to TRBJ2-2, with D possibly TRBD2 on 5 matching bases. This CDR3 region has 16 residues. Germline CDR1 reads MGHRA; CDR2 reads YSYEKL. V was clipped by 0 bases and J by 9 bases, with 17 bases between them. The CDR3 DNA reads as TGCGCCAGCAGCCAAGATCCGGGGAAATCGATTCGGGAGCTGTTTTTT. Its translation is CASSQDPGKSIRELFF.

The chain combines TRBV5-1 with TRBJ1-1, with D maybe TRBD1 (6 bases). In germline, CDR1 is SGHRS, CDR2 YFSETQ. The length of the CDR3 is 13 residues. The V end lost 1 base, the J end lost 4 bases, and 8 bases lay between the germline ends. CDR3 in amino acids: CASSLTGFTEAFF. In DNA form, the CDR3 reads TGCGCCAGCAGCTTGACAGGGTTCACTGAAGCTTTCTTT.